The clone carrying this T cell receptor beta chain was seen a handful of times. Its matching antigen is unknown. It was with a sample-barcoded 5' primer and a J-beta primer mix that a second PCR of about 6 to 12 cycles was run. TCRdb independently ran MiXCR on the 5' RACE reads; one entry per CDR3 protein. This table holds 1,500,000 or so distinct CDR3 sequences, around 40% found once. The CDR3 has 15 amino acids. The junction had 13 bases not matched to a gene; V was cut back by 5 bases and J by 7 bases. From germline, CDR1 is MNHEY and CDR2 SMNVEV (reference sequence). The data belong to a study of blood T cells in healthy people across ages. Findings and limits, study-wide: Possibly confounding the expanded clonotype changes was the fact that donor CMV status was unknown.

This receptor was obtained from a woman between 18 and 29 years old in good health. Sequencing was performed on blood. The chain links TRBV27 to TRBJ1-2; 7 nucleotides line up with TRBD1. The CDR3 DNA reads TGTGCCAGCAGTGCCCGACAGGGCCGGAGGGGTGGCTACACCTTC. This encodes CASSARQGRRGGYTF.